The T cell receptor (beta chain) under discussion was sequenced for a study of cytomegalovirus exposure and HLA in healthy donors. Study-wide findings and caveats: Later on, a genetic analysis was performed. It linked a missense variant in DCLRE1C with V- and J-gene trimming of TCR beta. Associated with cytomegalovirus, according to the listing, were fewer than 200 TCR beta chains. When presence/absence was analysed, sequencing depth was taken to be roughly uniform across donors. It was only CMV serostatus that was available as immune exposure information.

With respect to this clone: Antigen: not known.

PCR was performed using 60 Vbeta and 13 Jbeta primers. Produced via immunoSEQ multiplex PCR; TCRdb's table is partial and in-frame only. The sample consists of over 150,000 clones, 75% to 90% of them appearing once. The length of the CDR3 is 14 residues. V shed 4 bases and J shed 1 base, with 11 bases lying between them. The V gene's germline CDR1 is SGHRS and CDR2 YFSETQ. V and J are TRBV5-1 and TRBJ2-5, with a possible D match to TRBD1 (5 bases). Sequencing input: PBMCs. This receptor was identified in a boy aged 2 to 9 in good health and CMV-seronegative. The CDR3 DNA follows: TGCGCCAGCAGCCTGGGGCCGCCCCAAGAGACCCAGTACTTC. This translates into CASSLGPPQETQYF.